A selection of T cell receptor beta chains follows, all from one sample in a study of T cell responses to AZD1222 COVID-19 vaccine. Using immunoSEQ multiplex PCR, the repertoire was profiled, and TCRdb retains in-frame clones only, with some absent. The top ten hold approximately 5.1% of the sample, which has 100,000 or so clones, around 80% seen once. The specimen was peripheral blood, collected on day 0 of AZD1222 vaccination. These receptors were collected from an adult in good health. Each CDR3 is given with its conserved first and last residue. The order of the fields is V gene, clone size, D gene, J gene, CDR3 protein, CDR3 DNA. A D gene is named only where the DNA matches it firmly. Only part of the rows carry a size: once, few, many, or a class if the clone is expanded.

>TRBV7-9|NA|TRBD1|TRBJ1-1
CASSLREGTVEVSTEAFF
TGTGCCAGCAGCTTAAGGGAGGGGACAGTCGAAGTTAGCACTGAAGCTTTCTTT
>TRBV9|once|NA|TRBJ1-6
CASSVRRENSPLHF
TGTGCCAGCAGCGTACGGAGAGAGAATTCACCCCTCCACTTT
>TRBV20-1|NA|NA|TRBJ1-2
CSASYSRHNYGYTF
TGCAGTGCTAGTTACTCACGTCACAACTATGGCTACACCTTC
>TRBV9|few|NA|TRBJ1-1
CASSVGRGMTEAFF
TGTGCCAGCAGCGTAGGTAGGGGTATGACTGAAGCTTTCTTT
>TRBV6-7|NA|NA|TRBJ2-1
CASRTTGHRSYNEQFF
TGTGCCAGCAGGACCACAGGTCACCGCTCCTACAATGAGCAGTTCTTC
>TRBV19|few|NA|TRBJ1-6
CASSRAQGSNSPLHF
TGTGCCAGTAGTAGGGCCCAGGGGTCCAATTCACCCCTCCACTTT
>TRBV5-1|NA|NA|TRBJ2-4
CASSLLAGNIQYF
TGCGCCAGCAGCTTGTTGGCAGGGAACATTCAGTACTTC
>TRBV10-3|once|NA|TRBJ1-2
CAISESTGGYGYTF
TGTGCCATCAGTGAGTCTACGGGGGGCTATGGCTACACCTTC
>TRBV11-2|NA|NA|TRBJ1-5
CASSPTPNQPQHF
TGTGCCAGCAGCCCTACCCCCAATCAGCCCCAGCATTTT
>TRBV6-5|NA|TRBD1|TRBJ1-2
CASSPDRGIGGYTF
TGTGCCAGCAGTCCCGACAGGGGGATCGGTGGCTACACCTTC
>TRBV7-9|NA|NA|TRBJ1-4
CASSSTTEKLFF
TGTGCCAGCAGCTCCACCACTGAAAAACTGTTTTTT
>TRBV3-1/TRBV3-2|NA|NA|TRBJ1-1
CASSQSIYTEAFF
TGTGCCAGCAGCCAATCGATATACACTGAAGCTTTCTTT
>TRBV2|NA|NA|TRBJ2-7
CASLGTTRDTAYEQYF
TGTGCCAGCCTAGGAACTACCCGGGACACAGCCTACGAGCAGTACTTC
>TRBV6-5|NA|NA|TRBJ1-1
CASSYSYRLNTEAFF
TGTGCCAGCAGTTACTCGTACAGACTGAACACTGAAGCTTTCTTT
>TRBV6-2/TRBV6-3|NA|TRBD1|TRBJ1-5
CASSYNSGTALGPQHF
TGTGCCAGCAGTTATAATAGCGGGACAGCTTTGGGGCCCCAGCATTTT
>TRBV2|NA|NA|TRBJ2-7
CASAQRSSYEQYF
TGTGCCAGCGCCCAGAGAAGCTCCTACGAGCAGTACTTC
>TRBV12-3/TRBV12-4|few|NA|TRBJ1-2
CASSLALGTGYTF
TGTGCCAGCAGTTTAGCGCTAGGCACTGGCTACACCTTC
>TRBV9|few|NA|TRBJ1-1
CASSVAGLNTEAFF
TGTGCCAGCAGCGTAGCCGGGTTGAACACTGAAGCTTTCTTT
>TRBV27|NA|TRBD1|TRBJ1-2
CASSLSDRGYGYTF
TGTGCCAGCAGTTTATCTGACAGGGGCTATGGCTACACCTTC
>TRBV24-1|NA|NA|TRBJ2-3
CATSDPTGTDTQYF
TGTGCCACCAGTGACCCGACTGGCACAGATACGCAGTATTTT
>TRBV20-1|NA|NA|TRBJ2-3
CSARVPPTQYF
TGCAGTGCTAGAGTACCCCCTACGCAGTATTTT
>TRBV15|NA|NA|TRBJ1-2
CATSRAGAGGYTF
TGTGCCACCAGCAGAGCAGGGGCGGGGGGCTACACCTTC
>TRBV4-2|once|NA|TRBJ2-7
CASSHPGTLNEQYF
TGTGCCAGCAGCCACCCCGGGACGCTGAACGAGCAGTACTTC
>TRBV15|NA|TRBD1|TRBJ2-7
CATSRGTGEYYEQYF
TGTGCCACCAGCAGAGGGACAGGGGAATACTACGAGCAGTACTTC
>TRBV11-2|NA|TRBD1|TRBJ1-6
CASSPRTGAPSPLHF
TGTGCCAGCAGTCCACGTACAGGGGCTCCTTCACCCCTCCACTTT
>TRBV12-5|NA|NA|TRBJ1-6
CASGLVPLLGYNSPLHF
TGTGCTAGTGGTTTGGTACCGCTTCTCGGCTATAATTCACCCCTCCACTTT
>TRBV3-1/TRBV3-2|NA|TRBD2|TRBJ2-3
CASSRDLAGGPSTDTQYF
TGTGCCAGCAGCCGCGATCTAGCGGGGGGACCTAGCACAGATACGCAGTATTTT
>TRBV7-9|NA|NA|TRBJ1-2
CASSFVGYYGYTF
TGTGCCAGCAGCTTTGTTGGATACTATGGCTACACCTTC
>TRBV29-1|NA|TRBD1|TRBJ2-3
CSVRRTGPATDTQYF
TGCAGCGTCAGACGGACAGGGCCTGCAACAGATACGCAGTATTTT
>TRBV14|NA|NA|TRBJ1-2
CASSRGALDYGYTF
TGTGCCAGCAGCAGGGGGGCTCTGGACTATGGCTACACCTTC
>TRBV5-1|NA|TRBD2|TRBJ2-2
CASSLERGVYTGELFF
TGCGCCAGCAGCTTGGAGCGGGGGGTGTATACCGGGGAGCTGTTTTTT
>TRBV7-9|NA|NA|TRBJ2-7
CASIPGWGDSYEQYF
TGTGCCAGCATCCCTGGATGGGGTGACTCCTACGAGCAGTACTTC
>TRBV23-1|few|TRBD1|TRBJ2-3
CASSQAIEPGQGEDTQYF
TGCGCCAGCAGTCAAGCTATTGAGCCGGGACAGGGAGAAGATACGCAGTATTTT
>TRBV19|NA|NA|TRBJ1-1
CASSISGANTEAFF
TGTGCCAGTAGTATTTCGGGGGCCAACACTGAAGCTTTCTTT
>TRBV27|NA|NA|TRBJ2-2
CASTRIGVGGELFF
TGTGCCAGCACTCGAATCGGGGTGGGCGGGGAGCTGTTTTTT
>TRBV25-1|NA|NA|TRBJ2-3
CASSDSTRTDTQYF
TGTGCCAGCAGTGATTCAACCCGAACAGATACGCAGTATTTT
>TRBV7-2|NA|NA|TRBJ1-4
CASSPHSVGDEKLFF
TGTGCCAGCAGCCCGCACAGCGTGGGAGATGAAAAACTGTTTTTT
>TRBV4-3|few|TRBD2|TRBJ2-5
CASSQEPGGGAFETQYF
TGCGCCAGCAGCCAAGAGCCCGGCGGGGGGGCCTTCGAGACCCAGTACTTC
>TRBV6-1|NA|NA|TRBJ2-7
CASSEWGRTYEQYF
TGTGCCAGTAGTGAATGGGGACGGACCTACGAGCAGTACTTC
>TRBV19|NA|NA|TRBJ1-1
CASSWRTDTEAFF
TGTGCCAGTAGTTGGCGGACAGACACTGAAGCTTTCTTT
>TRBV18|NA|TRBD1|TRBJ1-3
CASSPRGTTSGTGARNTIYF
TGTGCCAGCTCCCCCAGGGGCACCACCTCCGGGACAGGGGCCCGAAACACCATATATTTT
>TRBV3-1/TRBV3-2|NA|NA|TRBJ1-2
CASSRGQSVGYTF
TGTGCCAGCAGCCGAGGACAGTCGGTTGGCTACACCTTC
>TRBV9|NA|NA|TRBJ2-1
CASSSSGFPSYNEQFF
TGTGCCAGCAGCTCATCAGGATTCCCCTCTTACAATGAGCAGTTCTTC